The rows below give T cell receptor beta chains drawn from one sample of a study of sequential checkpoint blockade in melanoma. Clones were sequenced by immunoSEQ multiplex PCR, and TCRdb holds only the in-frame ones, with some missing. Found here are some 11,000 clones, approximately 60% of them singletons; the top ten hold around 15%. Sample: CD8+ T cells sorted from blood (inferred from file names), taken from a patient given nivolumab and ipilimumab in sequence. These receptors all come from a human donor with melanoma. Each CDR3 is given with its conserved first and last residue. The D gene is left open where the match is weak.

>TRBV7-6|TRBJ2-5|.
CASSPLTGSQETQYF
>TRBV19|TRBJ1-6|TRBD1
CASSPADRGDSPLHF
>TRBV6-5|TRBJ2-1|.
CASRPLRREAEEQFF
>TRBV5-4|TRBJ1-2|.
CASSLAGTDGYTF
>TRBV28|TRBJ2-1|TRBD2
CASSSLMGTSGIFYNEQFF
>TRBV7-6|TRBJ1-6|.
CASSLTEPSYNSPLHF
>TRBV19|TRBJ1-5|.
CASSTFWTANNQPQHF
>TRBV6-5|TRBJ2-7|TRBD1
CASSYTGGGEQYF
>TRBV27|TRBJ2-7|TRBD2
CASSLSWGLARWEQYF
>TRBV28|TRBJ1-2|TRBD1
CASSAWDRELDGYTF
>TRBV30|TRBJ1-1|.
CAWSETVNTEAFF
>TRBV9|TRBJ2-7|TRBD1
CASSRSGTGWYEQYF
>TRBV7-8|TRBJ2-7|TRBD2
CASSLSGRTYEQYF
>TRBV5-6|TRBJ2-1|TRBD2
CASSPPAAGGYNEQFF
>TRBV7-9|TRBJ2-7|TRBD1
CASSLSDRRSYEQYF
>TRBV5-1|TRBJ2-1|TRBD1
CASSPTGDEQFF
>TRBV4-3|TRBJ2-2|.
CASSQGQSELFF
>TRBV19|TRBJ1-2|TRBD1
CASRQGAVGYTF
>TRBV9|TRBJ1-2|.
CASSVGGIGYTF
>TRBV6-6|TRBJ2-1|TRBD2
CASRLSSGPLVEQFF
>TRBV27|TRBJ2-5|.
CASSRVVQETQYF
>TRBV7-9|TRBJ2-2|TRBD1
CASSLVRGTGELFF
>TRBV4-2|TRBJ1-5|.
CASSQGESGLGNQPQHF
>TRBV6-5|TRBJ1-2|TRBD1
CASSVWDRGPYGYTF
>TRBV7-9|TRBJ1-3|.
CASSLARTDSGNTIYF
>TRBV6-5|TRBJ1-1|.
CASSLGGMNTEAFF
>TRBV27|.|.
CASSFYEGDEQYF
>TRBV29-1|TRBJ2-3|TRBD2
CSVQQRGVADTQYF
>TRBV7-9|TRBJ2-2|TRBD2
CASSLPSDGGEGFTGELFF
>TRBV9|TRBJ2-1|TRBD1
CASSASGTVDPIWGEQFF
>TRBV5-1|TRBJ1-1|TRBD1
CASNFRVYGDRGRTEAFF
>TRBV15|TRBJ2-7|TRBD2
CATSVEGLAASGEQYF
>TRBV28|.|TRBD1
CASSSVHSGQVYSYEQYF